The 30 T cell receptor beta chains reported below all come from one sample, sequenced in a study of T cell changes during pregnancy in multiple sclerosis (dated by TCRdb to between 2018 and 2020). The library was built by means of the immunoSEQ multiplex PCR assay. TCRdb's version of the immuneACCESS table is confined to in-frame rearrangements and falls short of the full clone set. An unresolved V gene accounts for under half of the shortfall where checked; the remainder is of unknown origin. Here the sample has 65,000 to 85,000 clones; approximately 90% occur a single time. The top ten hold 1.4% of the sample. Here the sequenced sample was peripheral blood, taken in the third trimester of pregnancy. These receptors were collected from a female donor with multiple sclerosis, enrolled in a pregnancy study.

V gene TRBV19 combines with J gene TRBJ1-5; 7 bases agree with TRBD1. Trimming cost V 5 bases and J 0 bases; bases outside gene matches: 7. From germline, CDR1 is LNHDA and CDR2 SQIVND (reference sequence). This CDR3 region has 16 residues. The DNA for the CDR3 is TGTGCCAGTAGTGCGAGGGGGCCCTATAGCAATCAGCCCCAGCATTTT. This encodes CASSARGPYSNQPQHF.

As DNA, the CDR3 is TGTGCCAGCAGCTTTGGGCCAGGGGGCGGTATTGCTGAAGCTTTCTTT. Its protein is CASSFGPGGGIAEAFF. The rearrangement uses TRBV5-6 and TRBJ1-1, with TRBD1 matching 8 bases. V was pared by 2 bases and J by 6 bases, with 12 bases of the junction left unmatched. This CDR3 is 16 amino acids long. Germline CDR1 SGHDT, CDR2 YYEEEE.

Sample share makes this clone medium-sized. The genes are TRBV4-2 and TRBJ2-2; D perhaps matches TRBD1 (6 bases). Per germline, CDR1 LGHNA and CDR2 YNFKEQ. Trimming took off 5 bases at V and 1 base at J, with 11 bases between the two ends. The CDR3 runs to 15 residues. CDR3 DNA sequence: TGTGCCAGCAGCTCCCGACAGGAGAACACCGGGGAGCTGTTTTTT. It is translated as CASSSRQENTGELFF.

The V gene is TRBV5-4, the J gene TRBJ2-2, with D possibly matching TRBD2 (5 bases). Germline V lookup: CDR1 SGHNT, CDR2 YYREEE (reference sequence). The CDR3 spans 13 residues. The germline V and J ends were trimmed by 4 bases and 7 bases, with 11 bases remaining between them. The CDR3 coding sequence is TGTGCCAGCAGCCCGGACTTGCTCGGGGAGCTGTTTTTT. Translating gives CASSPDLLGELFF. The variable domain in full, with the rest retrieved from reference TRBV5-4 and TRBJ2-2, is ETGVTQSPTHLIKTRGQQVTLRCSSQSGHNTVSWYQQALGQGPQFIFQYYREEENGRGNFPPRFSGLQFPNYSSELNVNALELDDSALYLCASSPDLLGELFFGEGSRLTVL.

This clone appeared a single time. The V call is TRBV28, the J call TRBJ2-6; TRBD1 might be the D (5 bases). V lost 6 bases and J lost 2, with 17 bases in between. The CDR3 loop spans 17 amino acids. From germline, CDR1 is MDHEN and CDR2 SYDVKM. CDR3 amino acids: CASSSLEGAAGANVLTF. CDR3 DNA: TGTGCCAGCAGCTCCCTCGAAGGGGCGGCTGGGGCCAACGTCCTGACTTTC.

This chain links TRBV5-6 with TRBJ1-2, with TRBD1 matching over 7 bases. Germline V gene data show CDR1 as SGHDT and CDR2 as YYEEEE. The length of the CDR3 is 14 residues. Trimming removed 0 bases from V and 7 bases from J; junction bases left unmatched: 6. CDR3 sequence: CASSLGYRGGGYTF. The CDR3 coding sequence is TGTGCCAGCAGCTTGGGGTACAGGGGAGGTGGCTACACCTTC.

This sequence joins TRBV14 and TRBJ1-4; unclear D gene. The CDR3 spans 16 residues. Between the trimmed V and J ends, which lost 2 bases and 7 bases, there was a span of 17 bases. Germline CDR1 is SGHDN and CDR2 is FVKESK. CDR3 nucleotides: TGTGCCAGCAGCCAATACCCCGACAACCGGGGTGAAAAACTGTTTTTT. It translates to CASSQYPDNRGEKLFF.

J is TRBJ2-2 and V is TRBV7-2; the match to TRBD1 covers 8 bases. Germline V CDR1 and CDR2: SGHTA, FQGNSA. The CDR3 is 14 amino acids. The V segment lost 3 bases and the J segment 7 bases; nucleotides outside the gene matches: 4. CDR3 in amino acids: CASSFRTGYGELFF. Written as DNA, the CDR3 is TGTGCCAGCAGCTTCAGGACAGGGTACGGGGAGCTGTTTTTT.

This sequence joins TRBV6-6 and TRBJ1-1; 7 positions agree with TRBD1. Losses at the gene ends were 6 bases for V and 8 bases for J; bases not matched to a gene: 6. There are 12 residues in the CDR3. CDR1 and CDR2 (germline): MNHNY, SVGAGI (reference sequence). The CDR3 nucleotides are TGTGCCAGCAGCTCGTACAGGGGAGAAGCTTTCTTT. Amino acid sequence: CASSSYRGEAFF.

The V gene is TRBV4-3, the J gene TRBJ1-2; no reliable D call. The CDR3 totals 15 residues. The V gene's germline CDR1 is LGHNA and CDR2 YSLEER. V dropped 0 bases and J dropped 0 bases, with 8 bases sitting between them. The DNA of the CDR3 is TGCGCCAGCAGCCAAGATCACAGTACTAACTATGGCTACACCTTC. This encodes CASSQDHSTNYGYTF.

The chain uses TRBV7-9 and TRBJ1-5; D is possibly TRBD1 (6 bases). The CDR3 totals 16 residues. CDR1 and CDR2 (germline): SEHNR, FQNEAQ (reference sequence). Trimming pared 1 base from V and 4 bases from J, leaving 14 bases between. The chain's CDR3 is CASSLEGGEKNQPQHF. The DNA of the CDR3 is TGTGCCAGCAGCTTAGAGGGGGGGGAGAAGAATCAGCCCCAGCATTTT.

Written as DNA, the CDR3 is TGCGCCAGCAGCCAACCGGGAGGAAGGCAGCCCCAGCATTTT. Translation: CASSQPGGRQPQHF. The V call is TRBV4-1, the J call TRBJ1-5; unclear D gene. The V gene lost 2 bases and the J gene lost 7 bases, with 12 bases spanning the gap. The CDR3 has 14 residues. The germline V gene encodes CDR1 MGHRA and CDR2 YSYEKL.

This clone was seen just once. The gene calls are TRBV7-8 and TRBJ2-1, with D maybe TRBD1 (5 bases). This CDR3 is built from 11 residues. The V gene's germline CDR1 is SGHVS and CDR2 FQNEAQ. V was trimmed by 5 bases and J by 7 bases, leaving 6 bases between them. The CDR3 DNA sequence: TGTGCCAGCAGCCGGACAAATGAGCAGTTCTTC. Residues: CASSRTNEQFF.

This clone has more than one count but fewer than ten. The chain carries TRBV30 and TRBJ1-1; D unclear. Trimming removed 4 bases from V and 2 bases from J, with 11 bases in between. Germline CDR1 and CDR2: GTSNPN and SVGIG (reference sequence). This CDR3 region has 13 residues. The chain's CDR3 is CAWNVQPNTEAFF. The CDR3 DNA reads as TGTGCCTGGAATGTACAGCCCAACACTGAAGCTTTCTTT.

The CDR3 sequence is CASSLGQGASGNTIYF. The CDR3 nucleotides are TGTGCCAGCTCACTGGGACAGGGGGCCTCTGGAAACACCATATATTTT. This chain links TRBV18 with TRBJ1-3; 12 bases line up with TRBD1. This CDR3 has 16 amino acids. V lost 4 bases and J lost 0; bases outside the gene matches: 1. Germline V lookup: CDR1 KGHSH, CDR2 LQKENI.

The genes are TRBV5-1 and TRBJ1-1; D is possibly TRBD1 (6 bases). The CDR3 length is 14 residues. Germline V gene sequence: CDR1 SGHRS, CDR2 YFSETQ. Trimming took 2 bases from V and 3 from J, leaving 11 bases between them. The DNA for the CDR3 is TGCGCCAGCAGCTTTGGGACACCTTACACTGAAGCTTTCTTT. Its protein product is CASSFGTPYTEAFF. Filled out from reference TRBV5-1 and TRBJ1-1, the complete variable domain reads KAGVTQTPRYLIKTRGQQVTLSCSPISGHRSVSWYQQTPGQGLQFLFEYFSETQRNKGNFPGRFSGRQFSNSRSEMNVSTLELGDSALYLCASSFGTPYTEAFFGQGTRLTVV.

This clone occurred once. The genes are TRBV6-1 and TRBJ1-1; 8 bases line up with TRBD1. The CDR3 runs to 15 residues. Trimming removed 0 bases from V and 5 bases from J; junction bases left unmatched: 5. In germline, CDR1 is MNHNS, CDR2 SASEGT. The CDR3 coding sequence is TGTGCCAGCAGTGAAGCCGGACAGGGACGTACTGAAGCTTTCTTT. Translation: CASSEAGQGRTEAFF.

The rearrangement joins TRBV4-2 to TRBJ2-2; D gene uncertain. The CDR3 covers 13 residues. Deletions cut 2 bases from V and 6 bases from J, with 7 bases between. Germline CDR1 reads LGHNA; CDR2 reads YNFKEQ. This CDR3 is CASSQTSAGELFF. CDR3 DNA: TGTGCCAGCAGCCAAACGAGCGCCGGGGAGCTGTTTTTT.

The chain has TRBV19 and TRBJ1-5, with D uncertain. V lost 3 bases and J 0 bases, leaving 9 bases between the germline ends. The germline V gene has CDR1 LNHDA and CDR2 SQIVND (reference sequence). The CDR3 is made up of 15 amino acids. CDR3 loop: CASSITDYSNQPQHF. The CDR3 DNA is TGTGCCAGTAGTATTACAGATTATAGCAATCAGCCCCAGCATTTT.

The chain joins TRBV6-5 to TRBJ2-1, with a possible D match to TRBD1 (6 bases). This CDR3 comprises 16 residues. CDR1 MNHEY and CDR2 SVGAGI come from the germline V gene. The germline V and J ends were trimmed by 2 bases and 7 bases, with 18 bases remaining between them. CDR3 protein: CASSYGFYRARNEQFF. The CDR3, as DNA: TGTGCCAGCAGTTACGGGTTTTACAGGGCACGGAATGAGCAGTTCTTC.

This chain connects TRBV5-1 to TRBJ2-7; D is unresolved. CDR1 is SGHRS and CDR2 is YFSETQ in the germline V gene. The CDR3 is 15 amino acids. The V end lost 2 bases, the J end lost 1 base, and 13 bases lay between the germline ends. CDR3 sequence: CASSLVDGRSYEQYF. CDR3 coding DNA: TGCGCCAGCAGCTTAGTCGATGGGCGTTCCTACGAGCAGTACTTC. The full variable domain, in which reference TRBV5-1 and TRBJ2-7 provide the parts outside the CDR3, is KAGVTQTPRYLIKTRGQQVTLSCSPISGHRSVSWYQQTPGQGLQFLFEYFSETQRNKGNFPGRFSGRQFSNSRSEMNVSTLELGDSALYLCASSLVDGRSYEQYFGPGTRLTVT.

This sequence joins TRBV18 and TRBJ2-1; a weak D match, TRBD2 (5 bases). The CDR3 extends over 16 amino acids. V was cut by 0 bases and J by 2 bases, with 11 bases left in between. CDR1 and CDR2 from the germline V gene are KGHSH and LQKENI. DNA for the CDR3: TGTGCCAGCTCACCACCGGAACGGGGTCCCTACAATGAGCAGTTCTTC. This translates into CASSPPERGPYNEQFF.

This chain joins TRBV5-1 and TRBJ2-1, with TRBD2 identical over 12 bases. The length of the CDR3 is 16 residues. CDR1 is SGHRS, CDR2 YFSETQ, per germline. V gave up 0 bases and J gave up 4 bases; unmatched junction bases: 2. The CDR3 sequence is CASSLGLAGGYNEQFF. The CDR3 DNA is TGCGCCAGCAGCTTGGGGCTAGCGGGGGGGTACAATGAGCAGTTCTTC. The entire variable domain, with the rest obtained from reference TRBV5-1 and TRBJ2-1, is as follows: KAGVTQTPRYLIKTRGQQVTLSCSPISGHRSVSWYQQTPGQGLQFLFEYFSETQRNKGNFPGRFSGRQFSNSRSEMNVSTLELGDSALYLCASSLGLAGGYNEQFFGPGTRLTVL.

The V and J genes are TRBV5-1 and TRBJ1-3; TRBD1 might be the D (6 bases). The ends were cut back, 3 bases at V and 2 bases at J, with 9 bases in the middle. This CDR3 comprises 14 residues. CDR1 and CDR2 (germline): SGHRS, YFSETQ. The CDR3 loop reads CASSSSGAGNTIYF. The CDR3 DNA is TGCGCCAGCAGCTCATCAGGGGCTGGAAACACCATATATTTT.

J is TRBJ2-3 and V is TRBV5-4; 10 positions match TRBD1. Germline CDR1 SGHNT, CDR2 YYREEE (reference sequence). The CDR3 loop spans 15 amino acids. Trimming at V came to 6 bases and at J to 3 bases, leaving 7 bases not matched to a gene. The CDR3: CASTDQGQGTDTQYF. The CDR3 coding sequence is TGTGCCAGCACCGACCAGGGACAGGGGACAGATACGCAGTATTTT.

This clone was recorded once. The chain's CDR3 is CASSLRQAYGYTF. For the CDR3, the DNA is TGTGCCAGCAGTTTAAGACAAGCCTATGGCTACACCTTC. The J gene is TRBJ1-2, the V gene TRBV27; D gene uncertain. Deletions cut 2 bases from V and 4 bases from J, with 8 bases between. Per the germline V gene, CDR1 is MNHEY and CDR2 is SMNVEV (reference sequence). The CDR3 runs 13 residues.

This clone appeared a single time. This chain uses TRBV29-1 with TRBJ1-2, with D hard to call. CDR1 is SQVTM and CDR2 is ANQGSEA in the germline V gene. The germline V and J ends were trimmed by 4 bases and 6 bases, with 18 bases remaining between them. The CDR3 length is 14 residues. The CDR3 region is CSVASLRSPHGYTF. CDR3 nucleotides: TGCAGCGTTGCCTCCCTCCGGTCTCCCCATGGCTACACCTTC.

The genes are TRBV5-1 and TRBJ1-2, with 11 nucleotides matching TRBD1. Looked up from germline, CDR1 is SGHRS and CDR2 is YFSETQ. V gave up 4 bases and J gave up 3 bases; unmatched junction bases: 5. CDR3 size: 15 residues. This CDR3 is CASSPRTGGDYGYTF. The CDR3 DNA reads TGCGCCAGCAGCCCCCGGACAGGGGGCGACTATGGCTACACCTTC.

The chain links TRBV7-6 to TRBJ1-1, with D possibly matching TRBD1 (5 bases). Germline loops: CDR1 SGHVS, CDR2 FNYEAQ. V shed 4 bases and J shed 1 base, with 7 bases lying between them. The CDR3 loop spans 13 amino acids. The CDR3 sequence: CASSSGQNTEAFF. CDR3 DNA: TGTGCCAGCAGCTCCGGACAGAACACTGAAGCTTTCTTT.

The rearrangement joins TRBV9 to TRBJ2-3; 10 bases are a match to TRBD2. Germline trimming cut 4 bases from V and 2 bases from J; bases unmatched to any gene: 7. Germline V lookup: CDR1 SGDLS, CDR2 YYNGEE. CDR3 size: 16 residues. The CDR3 protein is CASSPRLAGDTDTQYF. The CDR3 DNA sequence: TGTGCCAGCAGCCCCCGGCTAGCGGGGGACACAGATACGCAGTATTTT.